A selection of T cell receptor beta chains follows, all from one sample in a study of T cell repertoires in cytomegalovirus infection. TCRdb reprocessed the reads via MiXCR and lists one record per CDR3 protein. The sample records under 300,000 distinct CDR3 sequences, more than 15% being singletons. What was sequenced was CD8+ T cells from PBMCs. Every receptor here comes from a human donor in good health (CMV status not recorded). Some clones in this sample may be carry-over from other donors' samples. Each CDR3 is given with its conserved first and last residue. A D gene is named only where the DNA matches it firmly. Clone size, where shown, is once, few, many, or a class for clones that have expanded.

size	V	D	J	CDR3	DNA
few	TRBV6-5	.	TRBJ2-7	CASSPLRDSGQYF	TGTGCCAGCAGCCCTCTTCGAGACTCAGGACAGTACTTC
.	TRBV20-1	.	TRBJ1-1	CSARDLLGRSAEAFF	TGCAGTGCTAGAGATCTCCTGGGTCGATCAGCTGAAGCTTTCTTT
.	TRBV2	.	TRBJ2-7	CASSEQPTYYEQYF	TGTGCCAGCAGTGAACAACCTACCTACTACGAGCAGTACTTC
.	TRBV11-3	.	TRBJ2-1	CASSSRDRGYNEQFF	TGTGCCAGCAGCTCCCGGGACCGCGGCTACAATGAGCAGTTCTTC
.	TRBV12-3/TRBV12-4	.	TRBJ1-2	CASSLWGSTGYGYTF	TGTGCCAGCAGTTTATGGGGCAGTACGGGCTATGGCTACACCTTC
many	TRBV7-8	TRBD1	TRBJ2-3	CASSPDRGQRSDTQYF	TGTGCCAGCAGCCCCGACAGGGGCCAAAGGTCAGATACGCAGTATTTT
.	TRBV6-2/TRBV6-3	.	TRBJ2-3	CASNLREGWSTDTQYF	TGTGCCAGCAACCTCAGAGAGGGTTGGAGCACAGATACGCAGTATTTT
many	TRBV6-1	.	TRBJ2-2	CASMARTTGELFF	TGTGCCAGCATGGCGAGGACTACCGGGGAGCTGTTTTTT
few	TRBV28	TRBD1	TRBJ2-5	CASSPRQGTGSKETQYF	TGTGCCAGCAGTCCAAGACAGGGGACGGGTTCTAAAGAGACCCAGTACTTC
few	TRBV29-1	.	TRBJ1-2	CSVEDSGRYGYTF	TGCAGCGTTGAGGACAGCGGAAGATATGGCTACACCTTC
many	TRBV20-1	.	TRBJ1-1	CSASPGRGTEAFF	TGCAGTGCTAGTCCGGGGAGGGGCACTGAAGCTTTCTTT
.	TRBV19	.	TRBJ2-1	CASSAGTAYNEQFF	TGTGCCAGTAGTGCGGGGACAGCTTACAATGAGCAGTTCTTC
many	TRBV12-3/TRBV12-4	TRBD1	TRBJ1-5	CASSEGGLSAQHF	TGTGCCAGCAGTGAAGGGGGCCTTTCAGCCCAGCATTTT
.	TRBV6-5	TRBD1	TRBJ2-1	CANSPGTANEQFF	TGTGCCAACAGTCCGGGGACAGCGAATGAGCAGTTCTTC
many	TRBV29-1	.	TRBJ2-5	CSAGRLQETQYF	TGCAGCGCTGGACGGTTACAAGAGACCCAGTACTTC
few	TRBV7-9	.	TRBJ2-1	CASRPSGRDNEQFF	TGTGCCAGCAGGCCCTCCGGTAGGGACAATGAGCAGTTCTTC
many	TRBV28	.	TRBJ2-2	CASSVYTGELFF	TGTGCCAGCAGCGTGTATACCGGGGAGCTGTTTTTT
.	TRBV11-2	.	TRBJ1-1	CASSLSQGLGTEAFF	TGTGCCAGCAGCTTATCCCAGGGGTTGGGCACTGAAGCTTTCTTT
many	TRBV7-6	.	TRBJ2-5	CASSLSSVQETQYF	TGTGCCAGCAGCTTATCCAGCGTCCAAGAGACCCAGTACTTC
many	TRBV6-1	TRBD1	TRBJ2-1	CASEDRGNDEQFF	TGTGCCAGCGAAGACAGGGGGAACGATGAGCAGTTCTTC
many	TRBV12-5	TRBD1	TRBJ2-1	CASGLFGTGSYNEQFF	TGTGCTAGTGGTTTGTTCGGGACAGGATCCTACAATGAGCAGTTCTTC
once	TRBV7-1	.	TRBJ2-5	CASSDMTGPKVETQYF	TGTGCCAGCAGCGATATGACCGGGCCTAAGGTGGAGACCCAGTACTTC
many	TRBV11-3	.	TRBJ2-2	CASSPRGYDGELFF	TGTGCCAGCAGCCCTAGGGGTTATGACGGGGAGCTGTTTTTT
many	TRBV7-2	.	TRBJ1-6	CASSHTAGNNYNSPLHF	TGTGCCAGCAGCCACACCGCGGGGAATAACTATAATTCACCCCTCCACTTT
few	TRBV29-1	.	TRBJ2-7	CSVDDGGYGGASYEQYF	TGCAGCGTTGACGACGGAGGGTACGGGGGAGCCTCCTACGAGCAGTACTTC
many	TRBV7-9	.	TRBJ2-5	CASSLFHGSLQETQYF	TGTGCCAGCAGCTTATTTCACGGCAGCCTCCAAGAGACCCAGTACTTC
.	TRBV19	.	TRBJ2-3	CASSMEGTDTQYF	TGTGCCAGTAGTATGGAGGGCACAGATACGCAGTATTTT
few	TRBV28	TRBD1	TRBJ2-7	CASSLAGTGVTYEQYF	TGTGCCAGCAGTTTAGCAGGGACAGGCGTCACCTACGAGCAGTACTTC
few	TRBV7-9	.	TRBJ1-1	CASSLRQGTGKGLSTEAFF	TGTGCCAGCAGCTTAAGGCAGGGGACCGGCAAGGGCCTAAGCACTGAAGCTTTCTTT
once	TRBV20-1	.	TRBJ1-1	CSARDPMDEEDLNTEAFF	TGCAGTGCTAGAGATCCGATGGACGAGGAAGACTTGAACACTGAAGCTTTCTTT
.	TRBV4-2	TRBD2	TRBJ2-1	CASSALAGIYNEQFF	TGTGCCAGCAGCGCACTAGCGGGGATCTACAATGAGCAGTTCTTC
many	TRBV27	.	TRBJ2-1	CASSPPGPYNEQFF	TGTGCCAGCAGTCCCCCGGGACCCTACAATGAGCAGTTCTTC
many	TRBV14	.	TRBJ2-2	CASSPRSTGELFF	TGTGCCAGCAGCCCCCGCTCTACCGGGGAGCTGTTTTTT
.	TRBV11-2	.	TRBJ2-5	CASSLGTLGETQYF	TGTGCCAGCAGCTTGGGGACTTTGGGAGAGACCCAGTACTTC
few	TRBV7-6	TRBD1	TRBJ1-1	CASSRAAPGQDEAFF	TGTGCCAGCAGCCGCGCAGCACCGGGACAGGACGAAGCTTTCTTT
.	TRBV12-3/TRBV12-4	.	TRBJ2-1	CASPPLVAPSSYNEQFF	TGTGCCAGCCCACCCTTGGTAGCACCGAGCTCCTACAATGAGCAGTTCTTC
many	TRBV7-2	.	TRBJ2-7	CASSLGGPGYEQYF	TGTGCCAGCAGCTTAGGAGGGCCGGGCTACGAGCAGTACTTC
.	TRBV10-3	.	TRBJ2-3	CAIRGSTDTQYF	TGTGCCATCAGAGGCAGCACAGATACGCAGTATTTT
.	TRBV6-6	TRBD1	TRBJ1-3	CASSYPTGAPGNTIYF	TGTGCCAGCAGTTACCCCACAGGGGCCCCTGGAAACACCATATATTTT
.	TRBV20-1	.	TRBJ1-2	CSARQGGYGYTF	TGCAGTGCTAGACAGGGAGGCTATGGCTACACCTTC
few	TRBV6-2/TRBV6-3	.	TRBJ2-7	CASTEGTLSYEQYF	TGTGCCAGCACGGAGGGGACACTCTCCTACGAGCAGTACTTC
many	TRBV5-1	.	TRBJ1-1	CASSLFWGRTMAGTEAFF	TGCGCCAGCAGCTTGTTTTGGGGGCGAACGATGGCGGGAACTGAAGCTTTCTTT
many	TRBV6-1	TRBD1	TRBJ1-1	CASSEWDRGRWTEAFF	TGTGCCAGCAGTGAATGGGACAGGGGGCGGTGGACTGAAGCTTTCTTT
once	TRBV29-1	TRBD2	TRBJ2-3	CSAFPGAGGSLLRDTQYF	TGCAGCGCCTTTCCAGGAGCGGGGGGCTCCTTGTTGCGAGATACGCAGTATTTT
.	TRBV9	.	TRBJ1-3	CASSVGGSSGNTIYF	TGTGCCAGCAGCGTGGGCGGAAGCTCTGGAAACACCATATATTTT
many	TRBV7-9	.	TRBJ2-7	CASGTGLYEQYF	TGTGCCAGCGGAACAGGGCTCTACGAGCAGTACTTC
few	TRBV12-3/TRBV12-4	.	TRBJ2-7	CASSLGPGSEQYF	TGTGCCAGCAGTTTAGGCCCCGGCAGCGAGCAGTACTTC
.	TRBV20-1	.	TRBJ2-3	CSARAFSGYTDTQYF	TGCAGTGCTAGAGCCTTCAGCGGGTACACAGATACGCAGTATTTT
many	TRBV28	.	TRBJ1-1	CASRFRVQDPKSMNTEAFF	TGTGCCAGCAGGTTTAGGGTACAGGACCCGAAATCTATGAACACTGAAGCTTTCTTT
few	TRBV4-2	.	TRBJ2-5	CASSQGDGQVRRIRETQYF	TGTGCCAGCAGCCAAGGGGATGGGCAGGTGCGTCGGATTCGGGAGACCCAGTACTTC
.	TRBV7-2	.	TRBJ2-7	CASSLMGNYEQYF	TGTGCCAGCAGTTTAATGGGGAATTACGAGCAGTACTTC
few	TRBV29-1	TRBD1	TRBJ2-7	CSVEVTGVTSYEQYF	TGCAGCGTCGAAGTTACAGGGGTTACCTCCTACGAGCAGTACTTC
few	TRBV7-9	TRBD2	TRBJ2-2	CASSFFSWGGKSNTGELFF	TGTGCCAGCAGCTTCTTCAGTTGGGGGGGGAAATCGAACACCGGGGAGCTGTTTTTT
few	TRBV6-6	.	TRBJ1-2	CASSYSLRKGSEGYGYTF	TGTGCCAGCAGTTACTCCCTCCGAAAGGGATCCGAGGGCTATGGCTACACCTTC
many	TRBV7-8	.	TRBJ2-7	CASSLGATGFGEQYF	TGTGCCAGCAGCTTAGGGGCGACAGGTTTCGGCGAGCAGTACTTC
.	TRBV6-2/TRBV6-3	.	TRBJ2-2	CASSYSGLCDTGELFF	TGTGCCAGCAGTTACTCGGGATTGTGCGACACCGGGGAGCTGTTTTTT
.	TRBV6-2/TRBV6-3	TRBD1	TRBJ2-1	CAIRGRGQNEQFF	TGTGCCATCCGGGGCAGGGGGCAGAATGAGCAGTTCTTC
many	TRBV4-3	.	TRBJ2-7	CASSQGEGSSYEQYF	TGCGCCAGCAGCCAAGGAGAGGGGTCCTCCTACGAGCAGTACTTC
few	TRBV7-9	.	TRBJ2-3	CASSLLETDTQYF	TGTGCCAGCAGCTTACTAGAAACAGATACGCAGTATTTT
.	TRBV13	TRBD1	TRBJ2-7	CASSPKTGGHEQYF	TGTGCCAGCAGCCCCAAGACAGGGGGCCACGAGCAGTACTTC